Each of the 16 T cell receptor beta chains below was sequenced from the same sample in a study of CD8 T cells in ankylosing spondylitis. Study outcomes and limitations: Ankylosing spondylitis blood appeared to carry a characteristic TCR beta motif of several highly homologous variants.

TCRdb reprocessed the 5' RACE reads via MiXCR and lists one record per CDR3 protein. The sample contains hundreds of thousands of distinct CDR3 sequences, 12% of which appear only once. These receptors have no identified antigens. Sequencing was done on a sample of blood, either unsorted or a sorted T cell fraction (not recorded which). Source of these receptors: a male donor with ankylosing spondylitis.

This clonotype was seen only a few times. The chain combines TRBV20-1 with TRBJ1-1, with D unclear. Germline assignment: CDR1 DFQATT and CDR2 SNEGSKA (reference sequence). Trimming removed 0 bases at V and 1 base at J, with 12 bases between. CDR3 length: 15 residues. The CDR3 DNA is TGCAGTGCTAGAGATGCCCGATCGGGGAACACTGAAGCTTTCTTT. Translating gives CSARDARSGNTEAFF.

This chain joins TRBV10-1 and TRBJ2-2; D not resolved. The CDR3 has 16 amino acids. Germline CDR1 is WNHNN and CDR2 is SYGVQD (reference sequence). Trimming took off 2 bases at V and 0 bases at J, with 10 bases between the two ends. The CDR3 DNA reads as TGCGCCAGCAGTGAGCGTCCGGACCCGAACACCGGGGAGCTGTTTTTT. It codes for CASSERPDPNTGELFF.

V and J are TRBV20-1 and TRBJ2-3; possible D gene TRBD1, 6 bases. Trimming stripped 6 bases from V and 4 bases from J, with 11 bases between. The germline V gene has CDR1 DFQATT and CDR2 SNEGSKA (reference sequence). This CDR3 contains 12 residues. The chain's CDR3 is CSAAGVADTQYF. The CDR3 DNA reads TGCAGTGCCGCAGGGGTCGCAGATACGCAGTATTTT.

This clonotype was found many times. The V and J genes are TRBV7-8 and TRBJ2-5; D might be TRBD1 (5 bases). The CDR3 runs to 16 residues. V dropped 4 bases and J dropped 1 base, with 16 bases sitting between them. CDR1 SGHVS and CDR2 FQNEAQ come from the germline V gene. The CDR3 sequence is CASSSYLYRSQETQYF. Written as DNA, the CDR3 is TGTGCCAGCAGCTCCTACCTATACAGGAGCCAAGAGACCCAGTACTTC.

The chain carries TRBV10-3 and TRBJ2-5; a weak D match, TRBD2 (5 bases). Trimming shortened V by 4 bases and J by 3 bases, and 12 bases separated the two germline ends. The length of the CDR3 is 14 residues. Germline V gives CDR1 ENHRY, CDR2 SYGVKD. As DNA, the CDR3 is TGTGCCATCAGTGCCCGAGGGAGTGAAGAGACCCAGTACTTC. The encoded protein is CAISARGSEETQYF.

This clonotype has only a few counts. The gene calls are TRBV29-1 and TRBJ2-3; no clear D. The CDR3 loop spans 11 amino acids. The germline CDR1 and CDR2 sequences are SQVTM and ANQGSEA. The V end lost 7 bases, the J end lost 6 bases, and 11 bases lay between the germline ends. Written as DNA, the CDR3 is TGCAGCGGAGGATTAAAGGATACGCAGTATTTT. The encoded protein is CSGGLKDTQYF.

This clonotype was recorded a few times. The chain carries TRBV4-3 and TRBJ2-3; no reliable D call. Germline loops: CDR1 LGHNA, CDR2 YSLEER. The CDR3 extends over 13 amino acids. Trimming shortened V by 3 bases and J by 2 bases, and 6 bases separated the two germline ends. CDR3 region: CASSHKNTDTQYF. CDR3 coding DNA: TGCGCCAGCAGCCACAAGAACACAGATACGCAGTATTTT.

This clonotype was seen repeatedly, ten times or more. The chain employs TRBV28 and TRBJ2-3; no definite D call. Trimming took off 2 bases at V and 5 bases at J, with 2 bases between the two ends. Germline V gene sequence: CDR1 MDHEN, CDR2 SYDVKM. The CDR3 extends over 11 amino acids. For the CDR3, the DNA is TGTGCCAGCAGTTTAAGAGATACGCAGTATTTT. It yields the protein CASSLRDTQYF.

The sample holds many counts of this clonotype. The J gene is TRBJ1-4, the V gene TRBV29-1; a weak D match, TRBD1 (6 bases). Between the trimmed V and J ends, which lost 5 bases and 5 bases, there was a span of 12 bases. The CDR3 is made up of 13 amino acids. CDR1 SQVTM and CDR2 ANQGSEA come from the germline V gene. The CDR3 protein is CSVKTGPNEKLFF. CDR3 nucleotides: TGCAGCGTTAAGACAGGCCCAAATGAAAAACTGTTTTTT.

The chain combines TRBV12-3 or TRBV12-4 with TRBJ2-7; TRBD1 aligns across 9 bases. V gave up 3 bases and J gave up 5 bases; unmatched junction bases: 5. The CDR3 sequence is 14 residues long. The CDR3 is CASSFGQGLHEQYF. CDR3 DNA: TGTGCCAGCAGTTTCGGACAGGGGCTCCACGAGCAGTACTTC.

This clonotype has at least ten counts. V usage is TRBV12-3 or TRBV12-4 and J usage is TRBJ1-5, with D hard to call. This CDR3 region has 13 residues. V shed 6 bases and J shed 4 bases, with 10 bases lying between them. CDR3 coding DNA: TGTGCCAGCAGACCCAGAATAAATCAGCCCCAGCATTTT. Protein: CASRPRINQPQHF.

The chain links TRBV6-1 to TRBJ2-3; D possibly matches TRBD1 or TRBD2 (5 bases each). CDR3 length: 14 residues. Germline values: CDR1 MNHNS, CDR2 SASEGT. Trimming removed 6 bases at V and 3 bases at J, with 13 bases between. The CDR3 sequence is CASRRGRHTDTQYF. In DNA form, the CDR3 reads TGTGCCAGCAGGAGGGGCCGGCATACAGATACGCAGTATTTT.

The CDR3 DNA reads as TGCAGTGCTAGAGAGGGGACGAAACTCCCAGATACGCAGTATTTT. It yields the protein CSAREGTKLPDTQYF. The V gene is TRBV20-1, the J gene TRBJ2-3, with D perhaps given as TRBD1 or TRBD2 (5 bases each). This CDR3 region has 15 residues. Germline V gene sequence: CDR1 DFQATT, CDR2 SNEGSKA (reference sequence). Trimming shortened V by 0 bases and J by 4 bases, and 14 bases separated the two germline ends.

This clonotype has at least ten counts. The V gene is TRBV7-2, the J gene TRBJ2-7; tentative D call: TRBD2 (6 bases). The CDR3 has 14 residues. Per germline, CDR1 SGHTA and CDR2 FQGNSA. V was pared by 5 bases and J by 6 bases, with 17 bases between. The CDR3 nucleotides read TGTGCCAGCAGCCCCGGACAAACCGGGAGCGAGCAGTACTTC. Amino acid sequence: CASSPGQTGSEQYF.

This clonotype was counted only a few times. This chain uses TRBV18 with TRBJ2-7; TRBD2 agrees at 8 bases. Germline V lookup: CDR1 KGHSH, CDR2 LQKENI. V shed 2 bases, J shed 0 bases, and the junction held 6 bases outside the gene matches. The CDR3 is made up of 16 amino acids. The CDR3 sequence: CASSPRAGAYSYEQYF. CDR3 DNA sequence: TGTGCCAGCTCACCAAGAGCGGGAGCATACTCCTACGAGCAGTACTTC.

The V and J genes are TRBV6-1 and TRBJ2-1; TRBD2 agrees at 9 bases. The V gene's germline CDR1 is MNHNS and CDR2 SASEGT. The CDR3 spans 17 residues. V shed 0 bases, J shed 1 base, and the junction held 4 bases outside the gene matches. The CDR3 loop is CASSEARRGGSYNEQFF. The CDR3 DNA follows: TGTGCCAGCAGTGAAGCCCGGCGGGGGGGGTCCTACAATGAGCAGTTCTTC.